This T cell receptor (beta chain) was profiled in a study of blood T cell repertoires in COVID-19. Study-wide background: COVID-19 samples, acute and convalescent, were from the United States, Italy and Spain. T cells, B-cell-depleted T cells, or PBMCs supplied cDNA or gDNA.

V shed 5 bases and J 4 bases; nucleotides not matched to a gene: 9. CDR3 length: 15 residues. Germline V CDR1 and CDR2: SEHNR, FQNEAQ (reference sequence). Authors' methods: Amplification with reference gene primers provided the estimates of nucleated cell counts. Sequenced by immunoSEQ multiplex PCR; TCRdb stores in-frame clones only, minus some. That table furnishes V, J and clone size, whereas the DNA furnished D and trimming. The table shows about 160,000 clones, with 85% to 90% occurring only once. The source of this sequence is a woman between 65 and 79 years old with acute or convalescent COVID-19. The V gene is TRBV7-9, the J gene TRBJ2-7; 9 nucleotides match TRBD1. The material sequenced was peripheral blood. The CDR3 reads CASSPTGQGRYEQYF. As DNA, the CDR3 is TGTGCCAGCAGCCCAACGGGACAGGGACGATACGAGCAGTACTTC. Based on the CDR3 plus reference TRBV7-9 and TRBJ2-7, the full variable domain is DTGVSQNPRHKITKRGQNVTFRCDPISEHNRLYWYRQTLGQGPEFLTYFQNEAQLEKSRLLSDRFSAERPKGSFSTLEIQRTEQGDSAMYLCASSPTGQGRYEQYFGPGTRLTVT.